The TCR beta chain described here comes from a study of OX40 agonist ivuxolimab in advanced cancers. The study, taken as a whole, reports: In the expanded peripheral T cells, antigen specificity was never determined.

Sequencing was performed with immunoSEQ multiplex PCR; in TCRdb, only in-frame clones are kept and a portion is missing. The data show roughly 40,000 clones, 88% seen once. The CDR3 consists of 15 residues. With V trimmed by 4 bases and J by 3 bases, 5 bases remained unmatched. Per the germline V gene, CDR1 is SGHRS and CDR2 is YFSETQ. As for this clone: Its target is unknown.

This sequence originates from an adult with an advanced solid tumor such as melanoma, head and neck, liver or kidney cancer. The source was CD4+ or CD8+ T cells sorted from blood, collected in a trial of the OX40 agonist ivuxolimab. The V and J genes are TRBV5-1 and TRBJ2-1; 9 bases match TRBD1. The DNA of the CDR3 is TGCGCCAGCAGCCAACAGACAGGGGGCTACAATGAGCAGTTCTTC. Amino acid sequence: CASSQQTGGYNEQFF.